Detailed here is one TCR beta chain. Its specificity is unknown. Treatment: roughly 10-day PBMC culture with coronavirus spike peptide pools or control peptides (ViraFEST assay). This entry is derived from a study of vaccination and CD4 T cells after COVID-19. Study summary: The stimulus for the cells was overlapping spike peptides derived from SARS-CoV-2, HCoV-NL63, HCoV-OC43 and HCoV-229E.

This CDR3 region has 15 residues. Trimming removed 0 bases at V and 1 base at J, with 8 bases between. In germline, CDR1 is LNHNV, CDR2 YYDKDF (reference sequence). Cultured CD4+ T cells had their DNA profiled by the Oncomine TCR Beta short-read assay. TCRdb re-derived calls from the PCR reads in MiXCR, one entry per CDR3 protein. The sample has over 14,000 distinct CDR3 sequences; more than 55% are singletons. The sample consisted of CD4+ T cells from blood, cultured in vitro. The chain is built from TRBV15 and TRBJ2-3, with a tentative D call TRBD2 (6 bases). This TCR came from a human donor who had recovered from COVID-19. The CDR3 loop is CATSREGGGTDTQYF. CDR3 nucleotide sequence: TGTGCCACCAGCAGAGAGGGCGGGGGCACAGATACGCAGTATTTT.